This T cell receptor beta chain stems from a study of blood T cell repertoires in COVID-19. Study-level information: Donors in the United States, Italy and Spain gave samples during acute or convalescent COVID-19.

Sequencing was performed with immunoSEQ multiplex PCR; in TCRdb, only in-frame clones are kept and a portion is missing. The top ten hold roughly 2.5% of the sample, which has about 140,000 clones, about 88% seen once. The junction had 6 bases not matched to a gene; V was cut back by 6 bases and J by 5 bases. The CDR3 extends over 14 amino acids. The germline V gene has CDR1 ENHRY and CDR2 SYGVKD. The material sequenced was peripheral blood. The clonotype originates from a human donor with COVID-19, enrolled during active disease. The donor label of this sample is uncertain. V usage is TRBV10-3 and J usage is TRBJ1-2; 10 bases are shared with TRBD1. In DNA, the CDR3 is TGTGCCATCAGCGGACAGGGGGGGAATTATGGCTACACCTTC. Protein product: CAISGQGGNYGYTF.